The 2 T cell receptor beta chains below all came from one sample that was sequenced in a study of blood T cell repertoires in COVID-19. Sequencing was performed with immunoSEQ multiplex PCR; in TCRdb, only in-frame clones are kept and a portion is missing. The sample shows tens of thousands of clones, over 60% of them seen only once. Sequenced: peripheral blood. The origin of the receptors is a man aged 55 to 70 with COVID-19, enrolled during active disease.

The chain carries TRBV4-1 and TRBJ1-5; D is unclear. This CDR3 has 15 residues. V lost 3 bases, J lost 2 bases, and 11 bases lay in between. The germline gives CDR1 MGHRA, CDR2 YSYEKL. The CDR3: CASSQRVTGNQPQHF. DNA for the CDR3: TGCGCCAGCAGCCAGAGGGTCACCGGCAATCAGCCCCAGCATTTT.

The chain recombines TRBV5-1 with TRBJ2-3; 9 positions match TRBD2. Looked up from germline, CDR1 is SGHRS and CDR2 is YFSETQ. The CDR3 runs to 16 residues. The V gene end was trimmed by 2 bases and the J gene end by 1 base; junction bases not matched to a gene: 5. CDR3 nucleotides: TGCGCCAGCAGCTTCTCCCGACTAGCGGGCACAGATACGCAGTATTTT. It codes for CASSFSRLAGTDTQYF. Filled out from reference TRBV5-1 and TRBJ2-3, the complete variable domain reads KAGVTQTPRYLIKTRGQQVTLSCSPISGHRSVSWYQQTPGQGLQFLFEYFSETQRNKGNFPGRFSGRQFSNSRSEMNVSTLELGDSALYLCASSFSRLAGTDTQYFGPGTRLTVL.